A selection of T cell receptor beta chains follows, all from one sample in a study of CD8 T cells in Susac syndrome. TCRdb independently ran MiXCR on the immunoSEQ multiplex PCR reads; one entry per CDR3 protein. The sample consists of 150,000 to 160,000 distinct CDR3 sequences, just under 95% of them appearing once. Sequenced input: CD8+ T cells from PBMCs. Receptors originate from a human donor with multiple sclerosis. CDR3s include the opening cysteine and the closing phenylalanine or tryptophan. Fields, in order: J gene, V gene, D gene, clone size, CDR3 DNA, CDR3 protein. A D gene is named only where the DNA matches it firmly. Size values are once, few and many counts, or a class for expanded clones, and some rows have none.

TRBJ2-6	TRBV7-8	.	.	TGTGCCAGCACCGACGGGGGATTATCGTCATCTGGGGCCAACGTCCTGACTTTC	CASTDGGLSSSGANVLTF
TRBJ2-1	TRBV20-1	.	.	TGCAGTGCCCTATCTATTCTTATCGGAGATGAGCAGTTCTTC	CSALSILIGDEQFF
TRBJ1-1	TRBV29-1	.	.	TGCAGCGTTCCCCGTGGAGGCACTGAAGCTTTCTTT	CSVPRGGTEAFF
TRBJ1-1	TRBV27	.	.	TGTGCCAGCAGTCCCGGGCCAGGGTATATGGACACTGAAGCTTTCTTT	CASSPGPGYMDTEAFF
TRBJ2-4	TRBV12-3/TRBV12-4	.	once	TGTGCCAGCAGTCTCCAGCAGGGGGCCAAAAACATTCAGTACTTC	CASSLQQGAKNIQYF
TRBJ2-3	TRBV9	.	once	TGTGCCAGCAGCCCCCAGGCAGGCCGTGTGCCCACAGATACGCAGTATTTT	CASSPQAGRVPTDTQYF
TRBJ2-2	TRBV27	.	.	TGTGCCAGCAGTTTTACCATGGGAGCCGGGGAGCTGTTTTTT	CASSFTMGAGELFF
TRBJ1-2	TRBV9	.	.	TGTGCCAGCAGCGTAGGGGGGGCGCCTAAGGTCGACTATGGCTACACCTTC	CASSVGGAPKVDYGYTF
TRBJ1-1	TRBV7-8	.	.	TGTGCCAGCAGCCCACCGGGACCAAAGAACACTGAAGCTTTCTTT	CASSPPGPKNTEAFF
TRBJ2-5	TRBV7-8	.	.	TGTGCCAGCAGAGTCCAAGAGACCCAGTACTTC	CASRVQETQYF
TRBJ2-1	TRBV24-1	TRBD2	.	TGTGCCACCAGTGCGCTAGCGGGGGGCTCCTACAATGAGCAGTTCTTC	CATSALAGGSYNEQFF
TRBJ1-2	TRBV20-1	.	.	TGCAGTGCCTCCCAGTGGTTTGGCTACACCTTC	CSASQWFGYTF
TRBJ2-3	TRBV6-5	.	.	TGTGCCAGCAGTTACATCTTTAGCGAGCTTGGCACAGATACGCAGTATTTT	CASSYIFSELGTDTQYF
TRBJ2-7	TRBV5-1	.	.	TGCGCCAGCAGCCCGAGGGAGTTCGGGAGTCCACAAGAGCAGTACTTC	CASSPREFGSPQEQYF
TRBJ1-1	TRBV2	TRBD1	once	TGTGCCAGCACTAGGGAACCTGGGGACAGTTGGGGTGAAGCTTTCTTT	CASTREPGDSWGEAFF
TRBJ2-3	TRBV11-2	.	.	TGTGCCAGCAGCTTACTGCGAACCACTGTTTCAGGCGGGGAGAGCACAGATACGCAGTATTTT	CASSLLRTTVSGGESTDTQYF
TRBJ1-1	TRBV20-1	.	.	TGCAGTGCTAGAGTCAGCCATATGAACACTGAAGCTTTCTTT	CSARVSHMNTEAFF
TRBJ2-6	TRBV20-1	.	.	TGCAGTGCTAGAGACAGGGGCACCGGGGCCAACGTCCTGACTTTC	CSARDRGTGANVLTF
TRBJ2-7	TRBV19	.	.	TGTGCCAGTAGTTCAACAGCTTTCTTCTCCTACGAGCAGTACTTC	CASSSTAFFSYEQYF
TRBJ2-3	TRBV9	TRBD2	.	TGTGCCAGCAGCGCCGGGGGGGCCACCACAGATACGCAGTATTTT	CASSAGGATTDTQYF
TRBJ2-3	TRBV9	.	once	TGTGCCAGCAGCGCGTATGGCACAGATACGCAGTATTTT	CASSAYGTDTQYF
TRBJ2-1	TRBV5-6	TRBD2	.	TGTGCCAGCAGCTTCGGGACTAGCGCGTACAATGAGCAGTTCTTC	CASSFGTSAYNEQFF
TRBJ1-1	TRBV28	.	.	TGTGCCAGCAGTTTAGGGTTCAGCACTGAAGCTTTCTTT	CASSLGFSTEAFF
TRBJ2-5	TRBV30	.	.	TGTGCCTGGAGGGGGGACGTCGGTCAAGAGACCCAGTACTTC	CAWRGDVGQETQYF
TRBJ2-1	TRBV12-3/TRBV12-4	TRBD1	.	TGTGCCAGCAGGTCCGGTGACAGGGAGTTCTTC	CASRSGDREFF
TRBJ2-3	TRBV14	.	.	TGTGCCAGCAGCCAAGAAAAGAGCACAGATACGCAGTATTTT	CASSQEKSTDTQYF
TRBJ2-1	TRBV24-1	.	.	TGTGCCACCGGGACTGGGGAGAGCAATGAGCAGTTCTTC	CATGTGESNEQFF
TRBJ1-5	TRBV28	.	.	TGTGCCAGCAGTTTGTCTTTACAGGTCTTCAATCAGCCCCAGCATTTT	CASSLSLQVFNQPQHF
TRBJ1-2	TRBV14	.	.	TGTGCCAGCAGCGATATCGGGCTCCGGTATGGCTACACCTTC	CASSDIGLRYGYTF
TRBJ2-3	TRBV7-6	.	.	TGTGCCAGCAGCCAAAGTCCAGGGTTGACAGATACGCAGTATTTT	CASSQSPGLTDTQYF
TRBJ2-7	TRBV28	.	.	TGTGCCAGCAGTTTACCCATGGGGTCGTACTCCTACGAGCAGTACTTC	CASSLPMGSYSYEQYF